This record looks at one T cell receptor (beta chain) sequence and its context. Enrollees, about 18 to 89 years old, lived in 20 to 25 US areas. Clinical history as reported by participants underpinned cohort assignment. These data come from a study of blood T cell repertoires in COVID-19. The wider study: The United States, Italy and Spain provided the acute and convalescent COVID-19 samples.

V shed 3 bases and J 9 bases; nucleotides not matched to a gene: 9. The germline gives CDR1 SGHAT, CDR2 FQNNGV. The CDR3 contains 15 residues. Assay used: immunoSEQ multiplex PCR; TCRdb lists only in-frame clones, some missing. In the table there are 450,000 or so clones, less than 95% of which are singletons. Sequencing used PBMCs or T cells enriched from blood (not recorded which). The gene calls are TRBV11-2 and TRBJ2-1, with 9 nucleotides matching TRBD1. This TCR derives from a man between 18 and 29 years old who had recovered from COVID-19. CDR3 sequence (DNA): TGTGCCAGCAGCTTGACCGGACAGGGGACAGCTGAGCAGTTCTTC. It is translated as CASSLTGQGTAEQFF.